These 27 T cell receptor beta chains share one sample of origin, sequenced in a study of cytomegalovirus exposure and HLA in healthy donors. The primer mix had 60 Vbeta and 13 Jbeta primers. Sequenced by immunoSEQ multiplex PCR; TCRdb stores in-frame clones only, minus some. The sample lists about 120,000 clones; around 70% were seen once. The sequencing input was PBMCs. These receptors came from a woman in her fifties or sixties in good health and CMV-seropositive.

The chain employs TRBV7-2 and TRBJ2-3, with 10 positions matching TRBD2. The V gene end was trimmed by 7 bases and the J gene end by 3 bases; junction bases not matched to a gene: 7. The CDR3 runs to 15 residues. The V gene's germline CDR1 is SGHTA and CDR2 FQGNSA. CDR3 nucleotide sequence: TGTGCCAGCACCCAGCCACTAGCGGGAACAGATACGCAGTATTTT. This encodes CASTQPLAGTDTQYF.

This clone is a singleton in its sample. The junction shows a germline mismatch at one end, possibly a read error. The J gene is TRBJ1-1, the V gene TRBV4-1, with 9 nucleotides matching TRBD1. This CDR3 comprises 17 residues. Germline V gene lookup returns CDR1 MGHRA and CDR2 YSYEKL. CDR3 protein: CASSEDQGQGITTEAFF. CDR3 sequence (DNA): TGCGCCAGCAGCGAAGACCAGGGACAGGGAATTACCACTGAAGCTTTCTTT.

The chain has TRBV18 and TRBJ2-1, with 9 bases identical to TRBD1. The V and J ends lost 2 bases and 0 bases, in that order; junction bases with no gene match: 5. Germline V lookup: CDR1 KGHSH, CDR2 LQKENI. CDR3 length equals 17 residues. The CDR3 is CASSPRTGESSYNEQFF. The CDR3 DNA reads as TGTGCCAGCTCACCAAGGACAGGGGAGTCCTCCTACAATGAGCAGTTCTTC.

The CDR3 DNA sequence: TGTGCCAGTAGTATTCCCGGGGGTAATTCACCCCTCCACTTT. Translated, it gives CASSIPGGNSPLHF. This rearrangement joins TRBV19 to TRBJ1-6; possibly TRBD1 for D (5 bases). CDR3 size: 14 residues. Germline V gene data show CDR1 as LNHDA and CDR2 as SQIVND (reference sequence). Trimming removed 3 bases from V and 6 bases from J, with 9 bases in between.

This clone was counted a few times. One junction end disagrees with the germline gene, perhaps due to a read error. V is TRBV7-9 and J is TRBJ1-1; D is undetermined. The CDR3 is 13 residues long. Germline lookup yields CDR1 SEHNR and CDR2 FQNEAQ (reference sequence). Written as DNA, the CDR3 is TGTTCCAGCAGCTTTGCAGGGAACACTGAAGCTTTCTTT. This translates into CSSSFAGNTEAFF.

This clone was picked up a small number of times. This rearrangement joins TRBV5-1 to TRBJ1-1; D is undetermined. Per germline, CDR1 SGHRS and CDR2 YFSETQ. The V gene lost 4 bases and the J gene lost 5 bases, with 15 bases spanning the gap. This CDR3 has 14 residues. In DNA form, the CDR3 reads TGCGCCAGCAGCCCCGGCCCTACAGCAACTGAAGCTTTCTTT. This translates into CASSPGPTATEAFF.

This clone was detected a few times. The chain links TRBV5-1 to TRBJ1-3; perhaps TRBD1 as D (5 bases). Germline CDR1 is SGHRS and CDR2 is YFSETQ. This CDR3 region has 14 residues. V was clipped by 4 bases and J by 1 base, with 9 bases between them. CDR3: CASSNGQSGNTIYF. CDR3 nucleotides: TGCGCCAGCAGCAACGGACAATCTGGAAACACCATATATTTT.

The V gene is TRBV28, the J gene TRBJ1-1; D unclear. This CDR3 spans 15 amino acids. Deletions cut 2 bases from V and 4 bases from J, with 14 bases between. The germline CDR1 and CDR2 sequences are MDHEN and SYDVKM. CDR3 sequence: CASSLNPGLSTEAFF. The CDR3 DNA reads TGTGCCAGCAGTTTAAATCCGGGGTTAAGCACTGAAGCTTTCTTT.

This clone has more than one count but fewer than ten. J is TRBJ1-1 and V is TRBV19, with D maybe TRBD1 (6 bases). The CDR3 extends over 15 amino acids. Germline CDR1 is LNHDA and CDR2 is SQIVND (reference sequence). Trimming took 3 bases from V and 3 from J, leaving 14 bases between them. The CDR3: CASSIAGALYTEAFF. CDR3 nucleotide sequence: TGTGCCAGTAGTATTGCGGGGGCGCTTTACACTGAAGCTTTCTTT.

The genes are TRBV10-1 and TRBJ2-7, with 9 positions matching TRBD1. V trimming: 4 bases; J trimming: 4 bases; junction bases outside the gene matches: 2. This CDR3 comprises 13 residues. CDR1 and CDR2 (germline): WNHNN, SYGVQD (reference sequence). CDR3 region: CASSAQGAYEQYF. CDR3 DNA: TGCGCCAGCAGTGCACAGGGGGCGTACGAGCAGTACTTC.

V is TRBV7-6 and J is TRBJ2-5; 9 positions match TRBD1. The V and J ends lost 4 bases and 6 bases, in that order; junction bases with no gene match: 12. Germline CDR1 and CDR2: SGHVS and FNYEAQ. The CDR3 is made up of 16 amino acids. CDR3 DNA sequence: TGTGCCAGCAGCTCACTAGGCGGGGACAGGGCTAAGACCCAGTACTTC. Amino acid sequence: CASSSLGGDRAKTQYF. Full variable domain (remainder filled in from reference TRBV7-6 and TRBJ2-5): GAGVSQSPRYKVTKRGQDVALRCDPISGHVSLYWYRQALGQGPEFLTYFNYEAQQDKSGLPNDRFSAERPEGSISTLTIQRTEQRDSAMYRCASSSLGGDRAKTQYFGPGTRLLVL.

This clone was seen just once. The CDR3, as DNA: TGTGCCAGTAGTATCATAGGGGCAGGTGCTGAAGCTTTCTTT. Amino acids: CASSIIGAGAEAFF. The chain has TRBV19 and TRBJ1-1; D might be TRBD1 (5 bases). Germline V gives CDR1 LNHDA, CDR2 SQIVND (reference sequence). V was pared by 3 bases and J by 6 bases, with 14 bases between. The CDR3 covers 14 residues.

This rearrangement joins TRBV18 to TRBJ1-6; the match to TRBD1 covers 9 bases. Germline values: CDR1 KGHSH, CDR2 LQKENI. The CDR3 length is 14 residues. Trimming cost V 3 bases and J 10 bases; bases outside gene matches: 4. The CDR3 DNA sequence: TGTGCCAGCTCACCCCGACAGGGGGGGTCACCCCTCCACTTT. Its translation: CASSPRQGGSPLHF.

This rearrangement joins TRBV19 to TRBJ2-5; tentative D call: TRBD1 (7 bases). The CDR3 contains 16 residues. V was pared by 3 bases and J by 9 bases, with 23 bases between. Germline CDR1 LNHDA, CDR2 SQIVND (reference sequence). CDR3 residues: CASSMEGAPVGWAQYF. The CDR3 nucleotides read TGTGCCAGTAGTATGGAGGGGGCCCCCGTCGGTTGGGCCCAGTACTTC. The whole variable domain, filled in from reference TRBV19 and TRBJ2-5, reads DGGITQSPKYLFRKEGQNVTLSCEQNLNHDAMYWYRQDPGQGLRLIYYSQIVNDFQKGDIAEGYSVSREKKESFPLTVTSAQKNPTAFYLCASSMEGAPVGWAQYFGPGTRLLVL.

In this sample, this clone turned up once. The V call is TRBV6-5, the J call TRBJ1-2; D call uncertain. The CDR3 extends over 13 amino acids. The V and J ends lost 5 bases and 4 bases respectively, with 11 bases between them. CDR1 MNHEY and CDR2 SVGAGI come from the germline V gene. The CDR3 DNA is TGTGCCAGCAGTCCAGGTTTTCCCTATGGCTACACCTTC. This codes for CASSPGFPYGYTF.

V is TRBV18 and J is TRBJ2-7; 10 positions agree with TRBD1. Losses at the gene ends were 6 bases for V and 3 bases for J; bases not matched to a gene: 11. Per germline, CDR1 KGHSH and CDR2 LQKENI. The CDR3 is 16 residues long. CDR3 region: CASSYETGTGDYEQYF. For the CDR3, the DNA is TGTGCCAGCTCGTACGAAACCGGGACAGGGGACTACGAGCAGTACTTC.

This sequence joins TRBV7-2 and TRBJ1-5; 9 nucleotides align to TRBD1. Losses at the gene ends were 5 bases for V and 7 bases for J; bases not matched to a gene: 12. Germline V lookup: CDR1 SGHTA, CDR2 FQGNSA. The CDR3 contains 16 residues. This CDR3 reads CASSTGTGSGSQPQHF. Written as DNA, the CDR3 is TGTGCCAGCAGCACCGGGACAGGGAGCGGATCGCAGCCCCAGCATTTT.

This clone was seen only once. The V call is TRBV4-3, the J call TRBJ1-2, with TRBD1 matching 7 bases. V shed 0 bases, J shed 3 bases, and the junction held 7 bases outside the gene matches. The CDR3 runs to 16 residues. CDR1 LGHNA and CDR2 YSLEER come from the germline V gene. The CDR3 reads CASSQDFHRGDYGYTF. DNA for the CDR3: TGCGCCAGCAGCCAAGACTTCCACAGGGGCGACTATGGCTACACCTTC.

This rearrangement joins TRBV2 to TRBJ1-2, with a tentative D call TRBD1 (5 bases). The CDR3 has 16 residues. CDR1 SNHLY and CDR2 FYNNEI come from the germline V gene. V was clipped by 2 bases and J by 4 bases, with 17 bases between them. CDR3 DNA sequence: TGTGCCAGCAGTGAATCACCGACAGTAATCGGCTATGGCTACACCTTC. Its protein product is CASSESPTVIGYGYTF.

J is TRBJ2-7 and V is TRBV28; 10 nucleotides align to TRBD2. This CDR3 is built from 15 residues. V shed 3 bases and J 4 bases; nucleotides not matched to a gene: 6. The germline V gene has CDR1 MDHEN and CDR2 SYDVKM. The chain's CDR3 is CASSFSSGGLYEQYF. The CDR3 DNA follows: TGTGCCAGCAGTTTTTCTAGCGGGGGCCTTTACGAGCAGTACTTC.

This chain joins TRBV29-1 and TRBJ1-1, with D maybe TRBD1 (5 bases). Germline V gives CDR1 SQVTM, CDR2 ANQGSEA. V was clipped by 4 bases and J by 0 bases, with 9 bases between them. The CDR3 extends over 13 amino acids. Here the CDR3 reads CSVVGQLNTEAFF. CDR3 nucleotides: TGCAGCGTTGTAGGACAACTGAACACTGAAGCTTTCTTT. Together with reference TRBV29-1 and TRBJ1-1, the CDR3 gives the full variable domain: SAVISQKPSRDICQRGTSLTIQCQVDSQVTMMFWYRQQPGQSLTLIATANQGSEATYESGFVIDKFPISRPNLTFSTLTVSNMSPEDSSIYLCSVVGQLNTEAFFGQGTRLTVV.

V gene TRBV6-5 combines with J gene TRBJ1-2, with D unclear. Germline V gives CDR1 MNHEY, CDR2 SVGAGI. The CDR3 covers 13 residues. Between the trimmed V and J ends, which lost 6 bases and 9 bases, there was a span of 17 bases. CDR3 amino acids: CASRNPQVLRYTF. The CDR3 DNA reads TGTGCCAGCAGAAACCCACAAGTCCTCCGCTACACCTTC.

This clone appeared a few times. The gene calls are TRBV7-9 and TRBJ1-1, with D unresolved. The CDR3 has 14 residues. Germline V gives CDR1 SEHNR, CDR2 FQNEAQ (reference sequence). The ends were cut back, 5 bases at V and 1 base at J, with 11 bases in the middle. The CDR3 loop reads CASSPVEGNTEAFF. The DNA for the CDR3 is TGTGCCAGCAGCCCGGTGGAGGGGAACACTGAAGCTTTCTTT. The variable domain in full, with the rest retrieved from reference TRBV7-9 and TRBJ1-1, is DTGVSQNPRHKITKRGQNVTFRCDPISEHNRLYWYRQTLGQGPEFLTYFQNEAQLEKSRLLSDRFSAERPKGSFSTLEIQRTEQGDSAMYLCASSPVEGNTEAFFGQGTRLTVV.

The CDR3 reads CASSPFGWTGGAFF. The CDR3 DNA reads TGTGCCAGCAGCCCATTCGGCTGGACAGGTGGCGCTTTCTTT. V and J are TRBV14 and TRBJ1-1; 7 bases agree with TRBD1. The length of the CDR3 is 14 residues. The J segment lost 11 bases and the V segment lost 4 bases, leaving 13 bases of the junction unmatched. The germline V gene encodes CDR1 SGHDN and CDR2 FVKESK.

The chain links TRBV5-1 to TRBJ1-5; 7 nucleotides agree with TRBD1. This CDR3 comprises 15 residues. The ends lost 4 bases at V and 6 bases at J; junction bases unmatched: 10. CDR1 and CDR2 from the germline V gene are SGHRS and YFSETQ. The CDR3 nucleotides are TGCGCCAGCAGCAGTACCGGGACAGCAGGTCAGCCCCAGCATTTT. It specifies CASSSTGTAGQPQHF.

This rearrangement joins TRBV4-1 to TRBJ1-2, with TRBD1 as a possible D gene (6 bases). Germline-derived CDR1 and CDR2 are MGHRA and YSYEKL. CDR3 size: 16 residues. V lost 0 bases and J lost 4, with 15 bases in between. CDR3 residues: CASSQDGGGGRYGYTF. The CDR3 coding sequence is TGCGCCAGCAGCCAAGATGGGGGGGGCGGTCGCTATGGCTACACCTTC.

The rearrangement uses TRBV25-1 and TRBJ1-1; 7 bases map to TRBD1. The CDR3 spans 13 residues. Losses at the gene ends were 8 bases for V and 1 base for J; bases not matched to a gene: 4. The germline gives CDR1 MGHDK, CDR2 SYGVNS. In DNA form, the CDR3 reads TGTGCCAGCTTGGGACAGCAGAACACTGAAGCTTTCTTT. It yields the protein CASLGQQNTEAFF.